The next 3 T cell receptor beta chains were all read from a single sample in a study of shared clonotypes between healthy human individuals (dated by TCRdb to about 2020). The library was made by the immunoSEQ multiplex PCR assay. Entries here come from immuneACCESS through TCRdb and include only in-frame sequences with V and J called. Some clones fail to appear in such tables; in the studies checked, an unresolved V gene covers under half of the shortfall, and the cause of the remainder is unknown. The sample records about 2.4 million clones, 93% of which are singletons. The ten largest clones add up to more than 0.35% of the sample. The sequenced material came from naive CD4+ T cells from PBMCs. This sample's cell subset or site label indicates: CD45RA+ positively selected. The source of these receptors is a man between 18 and 29 years old in good health. Some clones in this sample may be carry-over from other donors' samples.

The rearrangement joins TRBV18 to TRBJ2-7; 9 nucleotides match TRBD1. CDR3 size: 15 residues. J was trimmed by 2 bases and V by 2 bases; bases with no gene match: 4. From germline, CDR1 is KGHSH and CDR2 LQKENI. The CDR3 reads CASSPSGTGTYEQYF. CDR3 sequence (DNA): TGTGCCAGCTCACCATCCGGGACAGGGACCTACGAGCAGTACTTC.

V usage is TRBV7-9 and J usage is TRBJ2-1; D not resolved. The CDR3 extends over 15 amino acids. Per the germline V gene, CDR1 is SEHNR and CDR2 is FQNEAQ (reference sequence). Trimming cost V 4 bases and J 8 bases, with 18 bases left between them. CDR3 nucleotides: TGTGCCAGCAGCTCTTCTCTTCGGGCCGTGGATGAGCAGTTCTTC. It codes for CASSSSLRAVDEQFF.

The chain combines TRBV28 with TRBJ2-5; possibly TRBD1 for D (6 bases). Between the trimmed V and J ends, which lost 6 bases and 4 bases, there was a span of 15 bases. Germline V gives CDR1 MDHEN, CDR2 SYDVKM. The CDR3 extends over 14 amino acids. The CDR3: CASSLDRSRETQYF. The CDR3 region has the DNA TGTGCCAGCAGCTTAGACAGGTCGCGAGAGACCCAGTACTTC.